This paragraph reports one T cell receptor beta chain. This clone's antigen is unknown. Per-nucleotide qualities are absent, and no much larger clonotype sits a single base away. Trimming takes 5 bases off V and 2 bases off J; junction bases not matched to a gene: 9. The CDR3 holds 16 amino acids from the cysteine to the phenylalanine. Left in the record is the CDR3 DNA by itself, 48 bases read in frame from the first base. The CDR1 and CDR2 encoded by the germline V gene are SGHNT and YENEEA. TCRbeta CDR3 sequencing was performed on sorted unstimulated T cells and on proliferating T cells recovered from mixed lymphocyte reactions. Fresh whole blood from ten to eleven HLA-typed healthy donors served as the source for isolating PBMCs. This entry belongs to a study of siplizumab effects on memory and regulatory T cells (dated by TCRdb to between 2018 and 2020). Context from the whole study: The study looked at the effect of siplizumab, an anti-CD2 antibody, on alloreactive T-cell subsets in allogeneic mixed lymphocyte reactions made from human PBMCs.

The paper as a whole reports these results and caveats: The suppressive function of proliferating Tregs from siplizumab cultures was not functionally confirmed. Because sequences at frequencies below about 10^-5 were poorly captured, only a minor fraction of alloreactive clones could be mapped back to unstimulated subsets. A naive or memory phenotype could not be assigned to roughly 80-97% of proliferating CD4+ or CD8+ clones. Among mappable alloreactive CD4+ clones, an average Treg-derived fraction of almost 70% was observed with siplizumab, compared with 26.9% in control reactions. Unstimulated naive T cells appeared more diverse than memory T cells, and naive cells seemed to contribute substantially to the alloresponse. Siplizumab significantly reduced the cumulative frequency of alloreactive sequences traceable to unstimulated CD4+ memory T cells.

Preparation of the library involved the immunoSEQ multiplex PCR assay. Roughly 100,000 TCR templates per sample were assayed on the deep sequencing platform. Genomic DNA extracted from sorted T cells was used for TCRbeta CDR3 sequencing. On the study's bioinformatics: The R programming language was used for clonal analysis of the TCRbeta CDR3 data. Unstimulated samples were compared with post-reaction CFSE-low samples to define alloreactive CD4+ and CD8+ clones. Alloreactive CD4+ clones were assigned to regulatory or non-regulatory origin by matching sequences to sorted unstimulated Treg and non-Treg repertoires. TCRdb provides this immuneACCESS table in a form limited to in-frame rearrangements. Some clones are lacking; in checked studies, under half of them reflect an unresolved V gene, and why the rest are absent is not known. V and J calls and clone size are as listed in that table; D and trimming were resolved from the DNA. This sample gives roughly 100,000 clones in total; about 94% of them show up just once. The ten largest clonotypes hold around 1.1% of the sample.

The clonotype was recovered from a human donor in good health. Sequences were obtained from CD4+ T cells sorted from blood. The V and J segments used are TRBV11-3 and TRBJ2-3; 8 middle bases align to TRBD1. At the DNA level, the sequence is TGTGCCAGCAGCCCAGGGGGCAGTGAGGCCACAGATACGCAGTATTTT. Translation gives CASSPGGSEATDTQYF. This CDR3, with the reference TRBV11-3 and TRBJ2-3 proteins standing in past its ends, gives the full variable domain EAGVVQSPRYKIIEKKQPVAFWCNPISGHNTLYWYLQNLGQGPELLIRYENEEAVDDSQLPKDRFSAERLKGVDSTLKIQPAELGDSAVYLCASSPGGSEATDTQYFGPGTRLTVL.